Below are 25 T cell receptor beta chains sequenced from a single sample in a study of blood T cells in healthy people across ages. With a J-beta primer mix and a sample-barcoded 5' primer, a second PCR ran about 7 to 11 cycles. MiXCR, run by TCRdb on the 5' RACE reads, gives a single entry per CDR3 protein. In the table there are roughly 1,700,000 distinct CDR3 sequences, roughly 27% of which are singletons. Sequencing was performed on blood. These receptors were taken from a woman aged 25 to 39 in good health.

This chain links TRBV10-1 with TRBJ2-7; D possibly corresponds to TRBD1 (5 bases). Germline V gene sequence: CDR1 WNHNN, CDR2 SYGVQD (reference sequence). Trimming shortened V by 0 bases and J by 7 bases, and 13 bases separated the two germline ends. There are 14 residues in the CDR3. CDR3 region: CASSESGREGEQYF. The CDR3 DNA sequence: TGCGCCAGCAGTGAGTCGGGCAGGGAAGGGGAGCAGTACTTC.

The chain uses TRBV6-2 or TRBV6-3 and TRBJ2-1, with D tentatively TRBD2 (5 bases). The germline gives CDR1 MNHEY, CDR2 SVGEGT. V lost 4 bases to trimming and J lost 15 bases, with 13 bases between them. CDR3 length: 11 residues. The CDR3 region is CASSSPGDRFF. CDR3 nucleotide sequence: TGTGCCAGCAGTTCACCCGGGGATCGGTTCTTC.

This clonotype was picked up many times. V and J are TRBV10-3 and TRBJ2-1; D remains ambiguous. V lost 3 bases, J lost 8 bases, and 5 bases lay in between. CDR1 and CDR2 from the germline V gene are ENHRY and SYGVKD. This CDR3 comprises 11 residues. The CDR3 DNA reads TGTGCCATCAGTGAATCTTATGAGCAGTTCTTC. This gives the protein CAISESYEQFF.

The chain has TRBV25-1 and TRBJ2-7; maybe TRBD2 (5 bases). Deletions cut 6 bases from V and 0 bases from J, with 18 bases between. Germline assignment: CDR1 MGHDK and CDR2 SYGVNS. This CDR3 is 16 amino acids long. The CDR3 reads CASSRGRAASSYEQYF. CDR3 DNA: TGTGCCAGCAGCCGGGGAAGGGCGGCTAGCTCCTACGAGCAGTACTTC.

The genes are TRBV24-1 and TRBJ2-1; TRBD2 agrees at 10 bases. This CDR3 comprises 18 residues. V gave up 3 bases and J gave up 4 bases; unmatched junction bases: 11. Germline CDR1 and CDR2: KGHDR and SFDVKD. CDR3 in amino acids: CATSDQRSSGGPYNEQFF. Here the CDR3 DNA reads TGTGCCACCAGTGATCAACGATCTAGCGGGGGCCCTTACAATGAGCAGTTCTTC.

The J gene is TRBJ2-7, the V gene TRBV20-1; a weak D match, TRBD2 (5 bases). CDR3 length: 13 amino acids. Between the trimmed V and J ends, which lost 5 bases and 1 base, there was a span of 12 bases. Germline CDR1 DFQATT, CDR2 SNEGSKA (reference sequence). The CDR3 region has the DNA TGCAGTGCTCCTGGAAAGCGGTCCTACGAGCAGTACTTC. Encoded protein: CSAPGKRSYEQYF.

This clonotype appeared a few times. This chain links TRBV5-1 with TRBJ2-3; D uncertain. The V end was cut by 1 base, the J end by 0 bases, with 12 bases between. The CDR3 loop spans 16 amino acids. Germline V gives CDR1 SGHRS, CDR2 YFSETQ. CDR3 sequence reads: CASSLLGVTSTDTQYF. The CDR3 region has the DNA TGCGCCAGCAGCTTGTTAGGAGTTACTAGCACAGATACGCAGTATTTT. Based on the CDR3 plus reference TRBV5-1 and TRBJ2-3, the full variable domain is KAGVTQTPRYLIKTRGQQVTLSCSPISGHRSVSWYQQTPGQGLQFLFEYFSETQRNKGNFPGRFSGRQFSNSRSEMNVSTLELGDSALYLCASSLLGVTSTDTQYFGPGTRLTVL.

This clonotype was observed a handful of times. The chain has TRBV18 and TRBJ2-6; D not certain. The CDR3 contains 18 residues. V was clipped by 0 bases and J by 0 bases, with 12 bases between them. Germline V CDR1 and CDR2: KGHSH, LQKENI. The CDR3 bases are TGTGCCAGCTCACCACCTGGGGTTATCGGCTCTGGGGCCAACGTCCTGACTTTC. This translates into CASSPPGVIGSGANVLTF.

This clonotype was observed a handful of times. The genes are TRBV7-6 and TRBJ2-2; D uncertain. The germline V gene has CDR1 SGHVS and CDR2 FNYEAQ. Trimming left V 5 bases short and J 5 bases short, with 12 bases between. CDR3 length: 14 residues. The CDR3 nucleotides read TGTGCCAGCAGCGCCTTCGGTGAGACCGGGGAGCTGTTTTTT. This sequence encodes CASSAFGETGELFF.

The chain combines TRBV7-9 with TRBJ2-5; D may be TRBD2 (6 bases). CDR3 size: 15 residues. V was trimmed by 2 bases and J by 5 bases, leaving 15 bases between them. Germline lookup yields CDR1 SEHNR and CDR2 FQNEAQ (reference sequence). The CDR3 coding sequence is TGTGCCAGCAGCTTACAGGAGGGGAGGTGGGAGACCCAGTACTTC. Amino acid sequence: CASSLQEGRWETQYF.

This clonotype was counted once. The chain carries TRBV20-1 and TRBJ2-2; a weak D match, TRBD1 (5 bases). The CDR3 has 12 amino acids. Trimming cost V 2 bases and J 6 bases, with 7 bases left between them. Per germline, CDR1 DFQATT and CDR2 SNEGSKA (reference sequence). The CDR3 DNA reads TGCAGTGCTAGAACAGGCTCCGGGGAGCTGTTTTTT. This encodes CSARTGSGELFF.

The chain links TRBV3-1 to TRBJ2-7, with a weak D call TRBD2 (7 bases). The CDR3 has 14 residues. Trimming left V 2 bases short and J 6 bases short, with 14 bases between. Per germline, CDR1 LGHDT and CDR2 YNNKEL (reference sequence). CDR3: CASSQRGALSEQYF. CDR3 coding DNA: TGTGCCAGCAGCCAACGGGGGGCTCTTAGCGAGCAGTACTTC.

With regard to this clonotype: This may be a read error, as it is one base from a much larger clone. The V call is TRBV6-6, the J call TRBJ2-5; D ambiguous. CDR1 and CDR2 (germline): MNHNY, SVGAGI (reference sequence). With 8 bases removed from V and 1 base from J, the gap between germline ends came to 8 bases. The CDR3 consists of 12 residues. The CDR3 protein is CASDQIQETQYF. The CDR3 DNA sequence: TGTGCCAGCGATCAAATCCAAGAGACCCAGTACTTC.

This clonotype was recorded many times. This rearrangement joins TRBV10-3 to TRBJ2-7; 8 nucleotides agree with TRBD1. This CDR3 comprises 13 residues. Per the germline V gene, CDR1 is ENHRY and CDR2 is SYGVKD. The V and J ends lost 10 bases and 4 bases, in that order; junction bases with no gene match: 9. The CDR3, as DNA: TGTGCCACCTGGGGACAGGAAAGTTACGAGCAGTACTTC. Protein product: CATWGQESYEQYF.

This clonotype showed up just a few times. The chain couples TRBV5-1 to TRBJ2-1, with D perhaps matching TRBD1 or TRBD2 (5 bases each). Trimming took 3 bases from V and 2 from J, leaving 18 bases between them. Germline lookup yields CDR1 SGHRS and CDR2 YFSETQ. This CDR3 spans 17 amino acids. The CDR3 is CASSSNPGRIPYNEQFF. As DNA, the CDR3 is TGCGCCAGCAGCTCAAATCCGGGACGAATTCCCTACAATGAGCAGTTCTTC.

The table lists this clonotype with many counts. The rearrangement uses TRBV5-1 and TRBJ2-1; TRBD2 matches 8 bases. The V segment lost 3 bases and the J segment 10 bases; nucleotides outside the gene matches: 0. The V gene's germline CDR1 is SGHRS and CDR2 YFSETQ. The CDR3 sequence is 11 residues long. DNA of the CDR3: TGCGCCAGCAGCTCTAGCGGGGAGCAGTTCTTC. Protein product: CASSSSGEQFF. Full variable domain (rest looked up from reference TRBV5-1 and TRBJ2-1): KAGVTQTPRYLIKTRGQQVTLSCSPISGHRSVSWYQQTPGQGLQFLFEYFSETQRNKGNFPGRFSGRQFSNSRSEMNVSTLELGDSALYLCASSSSGEQFFGPGTRLTVL.

This clonotype was seen at least ten times. The chain links TRBV7-6 to TRBJ2-1, with 9 bases lining up with TRBD2. V dropped 4 bases and J dropped 2; count of bases not matched to a gene: 3. CDR1 is SGHVS, CDR2 FNYEAQ, per germline. This CDR3 contains 15 residues. CDR3 loop: CASSYGGGAYNEQFF. The CDR3 DNA reads as TGTGCCAGCAGCTATGGCGGGGGGGCCTACAATGAGCAGTTCTTC.

There are a few counts of this clonotype. The rearrangement joins TRBV29-1 to TRBJ1-2; D uncertain. Looked up from germline, CDR1 is SQVTM and CDR2 is ANQGSEA. The V end was cut by 0 bases, the J end by 1 base, with 12 bases between. The CDR3 is 15 residues long. Written as DNA, the CDR3 is TGCAGCGTTGAAGAAAGCCGAGGAATTAACTATGGCTACACCTTC. Translated, it gives CSVEESRGINYGYTF.

V is TRBV10-3 and J is TRBJ2-5; 7 nucleotides align to TRBD2. CDR1 and CDR2 from the germline V gene are ENHRY and SYGVKD. V trimming: 2 bases; J trimming: 4 bases; junction bases outside the gene matches: 7. The CDR3 is 15 residues long. The CDR3: CAISEGGESAETQYF. Written as DNA, the CDR3 is TGTGCCATCAGTGAGGGGGGGGAAAGTGCAGAGACCCAGTACTTC.

In this sample, this clonotype turned up many times. J is TRBJ2-7 and V is TRBV7-2, with D perhaps TRBD1 or TRBD2 (5 bases each). The CDR3 covers 13 residues. Deletions cut 4 bases from V and 7 bases from J, with 14 bases between. CDR1 SGHTA and CDR2 FQGNSA come from the germline V gene. CDR3 in DNA: TGTGCCAGCAGCTATGGGGGTGGAAGTGAGCAGTACTTC. Amino acids: CASSYGGGSEQYF.

Regarding this clonotype: One end of the junction is discordant with germline, which a read error may explain. The V and J genes are TRBV29-1 and TRBJ1-1; D gene unclear. Germline values: CDR1 SQVTM, CDR2 ANQGSEA. The CDR3 length is 11 residues. The CDR3 DNA is TGCAGCGGCGGAGGAAACACTGAAGTTTTCTTT. Encoded protein: CSGGGNTEVFF.

The chain combines TRBV5-1 with TRBJ1-5; weak D call: TRBD1 (6 bases). Trimming shortened V by 0 bases and J by 1 base, and 8 bases separated the two germline ends. The CDR3 spans 15 residues. CDR1 is SGHRS and CDR2 is YFSETQ in the germline V gene. Written as DNA, the CDR3 is TGCGCCAGCAGCTTGGCCGGACAGAGCAATCAGCCCCAGCATTTT. Its translation is CASSLAGQSNQPQHF.

The chain carries TRBV7-9 and TRBJ2-3; TRBD1 or TRBD2 may be the D gene (5 bases each). Trimming shortened V by 5 bases and J by 1 base, and 13 bases separated the two germline ends. The germline gives CDR1 SEHNR, CDR2 FQNEAQ (reference sequence). The CDR3 is made up of 15 amino acids. The CDR3 DNA reads TGTGCCAGCAGCGACCGGGACGGCCGCACAGATACGCAGTATTTT. Protein: CASSDRDGRTDTQYF.

This clonotype was counted only a few times. V usage is TRBV7-2 and J usage is TRBJ2-3; the D is unclear. CDR1 is SGHTA and CDR2 is FQGNSA in the germline V gene. V lost 5 bases to trimming and J lost 2 bases, with 8 bases between them. The CDR3 spans 13 residues. This CDR3 is CASSRGITDTQYF. The CDR3 DNA sequence: TGTGCCAGCAGCCGAGGTATCACAGATACGCAGTATTTT.

This clonotype occurred once. The J gene is TRBJ2-7, the V gene TRBV12-3 or TRBV12-4; D is ambiguous. The CDR3 has 12 amino acids. V lost 6 bases, J lost 3 bases, and 9 bases lay in between. Here the CDR3 DNA reads TGTGCCAGCAGAGAGAGACTCTACGAGCAGTACTTC. It yields the protein CASRERLYEQYF.